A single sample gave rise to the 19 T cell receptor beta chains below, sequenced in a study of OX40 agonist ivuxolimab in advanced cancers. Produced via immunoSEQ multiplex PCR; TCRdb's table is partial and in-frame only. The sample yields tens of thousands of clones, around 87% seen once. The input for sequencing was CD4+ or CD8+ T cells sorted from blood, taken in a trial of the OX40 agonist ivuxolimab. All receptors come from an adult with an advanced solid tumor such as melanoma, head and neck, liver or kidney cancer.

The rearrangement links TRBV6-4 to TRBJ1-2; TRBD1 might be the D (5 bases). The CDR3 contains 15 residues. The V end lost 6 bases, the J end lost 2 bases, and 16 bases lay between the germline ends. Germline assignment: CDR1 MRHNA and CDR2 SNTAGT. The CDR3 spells CASSTNWDGNYGYTF. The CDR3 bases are TGTGCCAGCAGCACCAATTGGGACGGAAACTATGGCTACACCTTC.

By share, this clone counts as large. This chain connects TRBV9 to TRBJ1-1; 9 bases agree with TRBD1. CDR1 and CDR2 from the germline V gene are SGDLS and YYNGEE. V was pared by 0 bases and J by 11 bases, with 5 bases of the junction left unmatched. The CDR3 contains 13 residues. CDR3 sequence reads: CASSVGGTGRAFF. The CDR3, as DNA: TGTGCCAGCAGCGTAGGGGGGACAGGGAGGGCTTTCTTT.

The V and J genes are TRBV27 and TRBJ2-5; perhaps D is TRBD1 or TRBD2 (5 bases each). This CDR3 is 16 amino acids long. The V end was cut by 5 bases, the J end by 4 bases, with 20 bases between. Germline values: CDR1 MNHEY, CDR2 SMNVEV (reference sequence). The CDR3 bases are TGTGCCAGCAGTGAGACGCTGGGACGCAGAATAGAGACCCAGTACTTC. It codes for CASSETLGRRIETQYF.

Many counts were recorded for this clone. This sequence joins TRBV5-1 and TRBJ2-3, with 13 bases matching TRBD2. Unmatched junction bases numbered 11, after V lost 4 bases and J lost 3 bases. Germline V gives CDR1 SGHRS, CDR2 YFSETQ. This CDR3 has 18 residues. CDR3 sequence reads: CASSPTGLAGFLTDTQYF. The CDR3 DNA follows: TGCGCCAGCAGCCCCACGGGACTAGCGGGGTTTTTGACAGATACGCAGTATTTT.

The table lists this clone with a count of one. The CDR3 here is CASSLGDTSGNIQYF. As DNA, the CDR3 is TGTGCCAGCAGTTTGGGGGACACCTCGGGAAACATTCAGTACTTC. The chain is built from TRBV28 and TRBJ2-4; D might be TRBD1 (6 bases). Germline V gene lookup returns CDR1 MDHEN and CDR2 SYDVKM. V gave up 3 bases and J gave up 6 bases, with 15 bases separating them. The length of the CDR3 is 15 residues.

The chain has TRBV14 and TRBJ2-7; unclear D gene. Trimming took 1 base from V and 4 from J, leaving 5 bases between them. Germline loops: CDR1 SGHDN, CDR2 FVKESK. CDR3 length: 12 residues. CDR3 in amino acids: CASSQGNYEQYF. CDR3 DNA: TGTGCCAGCAGCCAAGGGAATTACGAGCAGTACTTC. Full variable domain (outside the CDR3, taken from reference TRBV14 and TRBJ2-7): EAGVTQFPSHSVIEKGQTVTLRCDPISGHDNLYWYRRVMGKEIKFLLHFVKESKQDESGMPNNRFLAERTGGTYSTLKVQPAELEDSGVYFCASSQGNYEQYFGPGTRLTVT.

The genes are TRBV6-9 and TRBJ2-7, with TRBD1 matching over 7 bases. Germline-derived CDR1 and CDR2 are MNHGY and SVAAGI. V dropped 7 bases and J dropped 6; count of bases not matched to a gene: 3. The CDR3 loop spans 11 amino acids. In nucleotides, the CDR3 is TGTGCCAGCATGACAGGGCCCGAGCAGTACTTC. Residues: CASMTGPEQYF.

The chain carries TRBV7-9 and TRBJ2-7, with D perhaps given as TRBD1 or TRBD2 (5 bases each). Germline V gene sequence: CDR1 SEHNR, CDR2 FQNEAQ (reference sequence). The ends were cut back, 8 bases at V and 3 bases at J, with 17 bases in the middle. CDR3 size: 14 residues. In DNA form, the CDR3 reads TGTGCCAGCGGTGAACGGGACGGTAGCTACGAGCAGTACTTC. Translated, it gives CASGERDGSYEQYF.

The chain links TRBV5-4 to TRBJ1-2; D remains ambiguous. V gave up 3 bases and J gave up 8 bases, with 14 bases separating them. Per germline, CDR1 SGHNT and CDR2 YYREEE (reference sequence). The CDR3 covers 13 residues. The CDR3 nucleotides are TGTGCCAGCAGCTACGACCCGCCGAAAGGCTACACCTTC. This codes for CASSYDPPKGYTF.

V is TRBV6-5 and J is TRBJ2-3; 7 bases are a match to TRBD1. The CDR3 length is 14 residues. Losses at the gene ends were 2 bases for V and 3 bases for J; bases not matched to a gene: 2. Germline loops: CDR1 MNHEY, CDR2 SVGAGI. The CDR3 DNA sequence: TGTGCCAGCAGTTACGTACAGGGGACAGATACGCAGTATTTT. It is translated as CASSYVQGTDTQYF.

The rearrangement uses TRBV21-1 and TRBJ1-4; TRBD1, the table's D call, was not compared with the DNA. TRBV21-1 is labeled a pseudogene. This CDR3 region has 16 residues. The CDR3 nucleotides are TGTGCCAGCAGCAAAGTGGGGACAGGGGGCGATGAAAAACTGTTTTTT. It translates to CASSKVGTGGDEKLFF.

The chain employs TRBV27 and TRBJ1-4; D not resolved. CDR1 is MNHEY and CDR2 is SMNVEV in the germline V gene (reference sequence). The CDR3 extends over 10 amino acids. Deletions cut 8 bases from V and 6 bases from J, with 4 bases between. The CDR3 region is CASGYEKLFF. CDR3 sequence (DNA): TGTGCCAGCGGCTATGAAAAACTGTTTTTT.

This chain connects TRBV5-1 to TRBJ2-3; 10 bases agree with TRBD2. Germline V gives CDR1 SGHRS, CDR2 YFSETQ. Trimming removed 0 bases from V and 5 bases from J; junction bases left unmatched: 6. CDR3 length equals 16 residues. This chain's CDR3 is CASSLEASGGRDTQYF. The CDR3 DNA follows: TGCGCCAGCAGCTTGGAGGCTAGCGGGGGTCGAGATACGCAGTATTTT.

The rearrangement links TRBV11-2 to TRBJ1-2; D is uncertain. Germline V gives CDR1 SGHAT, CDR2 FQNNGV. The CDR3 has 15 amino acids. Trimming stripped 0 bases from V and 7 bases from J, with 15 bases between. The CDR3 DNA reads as TGTGCCAGCAGCTTAGATCCGGGCGCCCTTGCTGGCTACACCTTC. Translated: CASSLDPGALAGYTF.

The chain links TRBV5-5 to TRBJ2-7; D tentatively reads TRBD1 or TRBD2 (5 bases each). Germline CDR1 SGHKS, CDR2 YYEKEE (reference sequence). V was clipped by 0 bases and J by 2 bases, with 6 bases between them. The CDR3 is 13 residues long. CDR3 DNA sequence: TGTGCCAGCAGCTTGGGGGACCCCTACGAGCAGTACTTC. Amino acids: CASSLGDPYEQYF.

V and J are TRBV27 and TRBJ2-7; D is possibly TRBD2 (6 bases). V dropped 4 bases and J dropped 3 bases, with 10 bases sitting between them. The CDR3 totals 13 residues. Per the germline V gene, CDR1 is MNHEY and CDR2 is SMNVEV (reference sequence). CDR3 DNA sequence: TGTGCCAGCAGTTCGGTGGGAGGCTACGAGCAGTACTTC. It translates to CASSSVGGYEQYF.

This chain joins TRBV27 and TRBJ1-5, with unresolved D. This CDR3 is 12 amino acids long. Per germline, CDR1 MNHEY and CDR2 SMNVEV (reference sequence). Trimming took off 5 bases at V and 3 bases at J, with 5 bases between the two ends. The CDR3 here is CASSRTNQPQHF. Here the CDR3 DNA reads TGTGCCAGCAGTAGGACCAATCAGCCCCAGCATTTT.

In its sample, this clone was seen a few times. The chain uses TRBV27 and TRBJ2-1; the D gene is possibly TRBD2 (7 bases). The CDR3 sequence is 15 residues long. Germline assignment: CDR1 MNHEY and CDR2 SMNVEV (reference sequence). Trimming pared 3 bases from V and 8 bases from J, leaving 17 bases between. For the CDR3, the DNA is TGTGCCAGCAGTTTCATTGGGGGGGCTCACGATGAGCAGTTCTTC. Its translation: CASSFIGGAHDEQFF.

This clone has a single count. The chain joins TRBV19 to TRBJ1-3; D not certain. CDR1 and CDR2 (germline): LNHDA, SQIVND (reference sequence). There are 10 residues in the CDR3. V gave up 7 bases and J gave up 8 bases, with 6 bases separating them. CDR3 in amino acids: CASTFDTIYF. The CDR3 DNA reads TGTGCCAGTACCTTCGACACCATATATTTT.